These 2 T cell receptor beta chains share one sample of origin, sequenced in a study of graft-versus-host responses after intestinal transplantation. Repertoires were generated with immunoSEQ multiplex PCR, while TCRdb's copy carries only in-frame clones and drops some. The sample contains about 120,000 clones, about 93% of which appear only once. Antigens for these TCRs are unknown. This specimen consisted of unstimulated CD4+ T cells sorted from spleen or lymph node cells, obtained before intestinal transplant. These receptor sequences come from a human donor who received an intestinal transplant.

This chain uses TRBV6-6 with TRBJ1-1, with 8 bases that match TRBD1. This CDR3 comprises 16 residues. Germline-derived CDR1 and CDR2 are MNHNY and SVGAGI (reference sequence). The trim removed 4 bases at V and 4 bases at J, leaving 11 bases unmatched. The CDR3 DNA sequence: TGTGCCAGCAGTTCCATCGCGGACAGGGACGGCACTGAAGCTTTCTTT. This translates into CASSSIADRDGTEAFF.

The chain uses TRBV5-6 and TRBJ1-2; D possibly corresponds to TRBD1 (5 bases). Germline V gene data show CDR1 as SGHDT and CDR2 as YYEEEE. This CDR3 spans 14 amino acids. Trimming shortened V by 0 bases and J by 8 bases, and 14 bases separated the two germline ends. CDR3 loop: CASSLGGPYVGYTF. In nucleotides, the CDR3 is TGTGCCAGCAGCTTGGGGGGACCTTATGTAGGCTACACCTTC.